What follows is one TCR beta chain and its context. Its antigen is unidentified. Germline V gene data show CDR1 as MNHEY and CDR2 as SMNVEV (reference sequence). The CDR3 covers 13 residues. V shed 7 bases and J 13 bases; nucleotides not matched to a gene: 10. In TCRdb, the reads were re-called with MiXCR into one record per CDR3 protein. This table holds about 500,000 distinct CDR3 sequences, roughly a third found once. This record comes from a study of T cell repertoires in cytomegalovirus infection. Study background: CMV epitopes in the study were HLA-C-restricted (recently identified) and HLA-B-restricted (well studied).

This clonotype originated in a human donor in good health (CMV status not recorded). Some clones in this sample may be carry-over from other donors' samples. The chain has TRBV27 and TRBJ2-1, with 10 positions matching TRBD2. The sequencing here drew on cultured PBMCs, taken from culture after CMV antigen stimulation. The DNA for the CDR3 is TGTGCCAGCACCTTCCAGCGGGGGGGTGGTCAGTTCTTC. Its protein product is CASTFQRGGGQFF.